The 27 T cell receptor beta chains below all came from one sample that was sequenced in a study of T cell responses to AZD1222 COVID-19 vaccine. Only in-frame clones appear in the TCRdb table, and some are missing; sequencing was by immunoSEQ multiplex PCR. The table lists around 56,000 clones, 70% to 90% of them singletons. The sequencing used peripheral blood, collected 28 days after the second AZD1222 dose. The receptors come from an adult who received the AZD1222 COVID-19 vaccine.

The gene calls are TRBV30 and TRBJ1-2; 11 nucleotides align to TRBD1. This CDR3 region has 15 residues. Looked up from germline, CDR1 is GTSNPN and CDR2 is SVGIG (reference sequence). Germline trimming cut 2 bases from V and 6 bases from J; bases unmatched to any gene: 8. This chain's CDR3 is CAWSIRTGGRDGYTF. The CDR3 DNA is TGTGCCTGGAGTATCCGGACAGGGGGCAGGGATGGCTACACCTTC.

The chain couples TRBV29-1 to TRBJ1-1, with a tentative D call TRBD1 (5 bases). This CDR3 has 12 amino acids. Per the germline V gene, CDR1 is SQVTM and CDR2 is ANQGSEA. V shed 7 bases and J shed 5 bases, with 14 bases lying between them. The DNA for the CDR3 is TGCAGCGCGCAGACGGGGCGGACTGAAGCTTTCTTT. Encoded protein: CSAQTGRTEAFF.

This chain uses TRBV29-1 with TRBJ2-5, with 7 bases aligning to TRBD2. V lost 1 base to trimming and J lost 2 bases; unmatched junction nucleotides: 7. There are 15 residues in the CDR3. The germline gives CDR1 SQVTM, CDR2 ANQGSEA. The CDR3 loop is CSVEVGGREQETQYF. CDR3 nucleotide sequence: TGCAGCGTTGAAGTGGGGGGGAGGGAACAAGAGACCCAGTACTTC.

This chain joins TRBV11-3 and TRBJ2-2, with 12 bases fitting TRBD2. This CDR3 has 16 residues. The germline V gene encodes CDR1 SGHNT and CDR2 YENEEA. J gave up 3 bases and V 5 bases, and 4 bases lay outside the gene matches. CDR3 region: CASSRRLAGDTGELFF. CDR3 nucleotide sequence: TGTGCCAGCAGCAGACGACTAGCGGGAGACACCGGGGAGCTGTTTTTT.

The V and J genes are TRBV19 and TRBJ2-1; possible D gene TRBD2, 6 bases. The length of the CDR3 is 13 residues. Germline loops: CDR1 LNHDA, CDR2 SQIVND (reference sequence). Trimming took 2 bases from V and 6 from J, leaving 8 bases between them. The CDR3 region is CASSISGGNEQFF. CDR3 in DNA: TGTGCCAGTAGTATATCCGGGGGCAATGAGCAGTTCTTC.

This rearrangement joins TRBV5-1 to TRBJ1-1; 7 nucleotides match TRBD1. Germline V gene sequence: CDR1 SGHRS, CDR2 YFSETQ. This CDR3 comprises 14 residues. V was clipped by 4 bases and J by 4 bases; unmatched bases: 7. The chain's CDR3 is CASSQGDGGTEAFF. The CDR3, as DNA: TGCGCCAGCAGCCAGGGGGACGGAGGCACTGAAGCTTTCTTT.

The chain has TRBV29-1 and TRBJ2-3; 12 bases match TRBD2. CDR3 length: 14 residues. J was trimmed by 2 bases and V by 4 bases; bases with no gene match: 1. The germline V gene has CDR1 SQVTM and CDR2 ANQGSEA. The CDR3 DNA sequence: TGCAGCGTTGGACTAGCGGGGGTCACAGATACGCAGTATTTT. This gives the protein CSVGLAGVTDTQYF.

The rearrangement uses TRBV5-1 and TRBJ2-7; 9 bases match TRBD1. V was pared by 2 bases and J by 5 bases, with 5 bases of the junction left unmatched. The CDR3 length is 14 residues. Germline V CDR1 and CDR2: SGHRS, YFSETQ. CDR3 residues: CASSLLTGGDEQYF. For the CDR3, the DNA is TGCGCCAGCAGCTTATTGACAGGGGGGGACGAGCAGTACTTC.

This clone was picked up a small number of times. As DNA, the CDR3 is TGTGCCAGCATTAACTGGGGACAGGGGCCGGTTGAGCAGTACTTC. Translation gives CASINWGQGPVEQYF. The gene calls are TRBV6-5 and TRBJ2-7; 10 positions match TRBD1. The CDR3 is 15 amino acids. V dropped 7 bases and J dropped 7; count of bases not matched to a gene: 13. The germline CDR1 and CDR2 sequences are MNHEY and SVGAGI.

The chain couples TRBV30 to TRBJ1-3; D call uncertain. The germline CDR1 and CDR2 sequences are GTSNPN and SVGIG (reference sequence). V was trimmed by 5 bases and J by 1 base, leaving 12 bases between them. The CDR3 contains 14 residues. In DNA, the CDR3 is TGTGCCTGGGCCTTCGGGGAATCTGGAAACACCATATATTTT. The encoded protein is CAWAFGESGNTIYF.

The chain joins TRBV9 to TRBJ1-1; the match to TRBD1 covers 7 bases. Trimming removed 4 bases from V and 4 bases from J; junction bases left unmatched: 7. CDR1 is SGDLS and CDR2 is YYNGEE in the germline V gene. This CDR3 region has 14 residues. In DNA form, the CDR3 reads TGTGCCAGCAGCAGACGACAGGGAGCCACTGAAGCTTTCTTT. Amino acids: CASSRRQGATEAFF.

The chain recombines TRBV11-3 with TRBJ2-1, with unresolved D. V was clipped by 5 bases and J by 8 bases, with 7 bases between them. This CDR3 comprises 11 residues. Germline values: CDR1 SGHNT, CDR2 YENEEA. CDR3 region: CASSLHYEQFF. CDR3 nucleotide sequence: TGTGCCAGCAGCCTCCATTATGAGCAGTTCTTC.

This clone was counted at least ten times. The V call is TRBV6-4, the J call TRBJ2-1; 12 bases fit TRBD2. V was clipped by 3 bases and J by 6 bases; unmatched bases: 3. Germline lookup yields CDR1 MRHNA and CDR2 SNTAGT. CDR3 length: 15 amino acids. CDR3 residues: CASSDLAGGTNEQFF. The CDR3 coding sequence is TGTGCCAGCAGTGATCTAGCGGGAGGGACCAATGAGCAGTTCTTC.

The chain combines TRBV12-3 or TRBV12-4 with TRBJ1-2; 8 positions match TRBD1. The junction had 7 bases not matched to a gene; V was cut back by 5 bases and J by 8 bases. CDR3 size: 13 residues. The CDR3 bases are TGTGCCAGCAGTCCATGGACAGGGTGGGGCTACACCTTC. Translating gives CASSPWTGWGYTF.

The chain is built from TRBV19 and TRBJ1-2; D uncertain. V was clipped by 4 bases and J by 4 bases, with 7 bases between them. Per germline, CDR1 LNHDA and CDR2 SQIVND (reference sequence). The CDR3 is 12 residues long. CDR3 residues: CASSTDTYGYTF. The DNA for the CDR3 is TGTGCCAGTAGTACCGACACCTATGGCTACACCTTC. Using reference TRBV19 and TRBJ1-2 for the parts outside the CDR3, the full variable domain is DGGITQSPKYLFRKEGQNVTLSCEQNLNHDAMYWYRQDPGQGLRLIYYSQIVNDFQKGDIAEGYSVSREKKESFPLTVTSAQKNPTAFYLCASSTDTYGYTFGSGTRLTVV.

This chain links TRBV7-2 with TRBJ1-2, with a weak D call TRBD1 (5 bases). V shed 5 bases and J shed 0 bases, with 13 bases lying between them. The CDR3 loop spans 15 amino acids. The V gene's germline CDR1 is SGHTA and CDR2 FQGNSA. This CDR3 reads CASSVTGATNYGYTF. The CDR3 DNA follows: TGTGCCAGCAGCGTAACAGGAGCCACTAACTATGGCTACACCTTC.

This sequence joins TRBV5-6 and TRBJ2-2; the match to TRBD1 covers 7 bases. V gave up 0 bases and J gave up 5 bases; unmatched junction bases: 1. CDR3 size: 14 residues. Germline V gene sequence: CDR1 SGHDT, CDR2 YYEEEE. This CDR3 reads CASSLDRGTGELFF. The CDR3 region has the DNA TGTGCCAGCAGCTTGGACAGGGGAACCGGGGAGCTGTTTTTT.

This clone was detected only once. The chain recombines TRBV7-9 with TRBJ2-5, with a possible D match to TRBD1 (6 bases). Between the trimmed V and J ends, which lost 7 bases and 5 bases, there was a span of 20 bases. The CDR3 is made up of 15 amino acids. CDR1 is SEHNR, CDR2 FQNEAQ, per germline (reference sequence). CDR3 sequence: CASTTTQGRWETQYF. The CDR3 DNA reads TGTGCCAGCACCACTACCCAGGGGCGGTGGGAGACCCAGTACTTC.

This chain joins TRBV15 and TRBJ2-3, with TRBD2 matching 8 bases. V shed 0 bases and J 5 bases; nucleotides not matched to a gene: 4. This CDR3 spans 15 amino acids. Looked up from germline, CDR1 is LNHNV and CDR2 is YYDKDF (reference sequence). The CDR3 DNA is TGTGCCACCAGCAGAGATAGGGCGGGGGGAGATACGCAGTATTTT. Protein sequence: CATSRDRAGGDTQYF.

This clone was found once. The V gene is TRBV2, the J gene TRBJ2-2, with 7 bases matching TRBD1. The germline V gene encodes CDR1 SNHLY and CDR2 FYNNEI. CDR3 length: 14 amino acids. V lost 8 bases and J lost 5; bases outside the gene matches: 8. The CDR3 spells CASGEGALTGELFF. The DNA of the CDR3 is TGTGCCAGCGGCGAGGGGGCGTTGACCGGGGAGCTGTTTTTT. The variable domain in full, with the rest retrieved from reference TRBV2 and TRBJ2-2, is EPEVTQTPSHQVTQMGQEVILRCVPISNHLYFYWYRQILGQKVEFLVSFYNNEISEKSEIFDDQFSVERPDGSNFTLKIRSTKLEDSAMYFCASGEGALTGELFFGEGSRLTVL.

J is TRBJ2-1 and V is TRBV7-2; TRBD2 aligns across 12 bases. The CDR3 extends over 16 amino acids. CDR1 SGHTA and CDR2 FQGNSA come from the germline V gene. The V and J ends lost 1 base and 9 bases, in that order; junction bases with no gene match: 7. CDR3 residues: CASSLVTTSGSSEQFF. CDR3 coding DNA: TGTGCCAGCAGCTTAGTTACGACTAGCGGGAGTAGTGAGCAGTTCTTC.

This chain connects TRBV7-6 to TRBJ2-2; D not resolved. The germline V gene has CDR1 SGHVS and CDR2 FNYEAQ. V shed 2 bases and J shed 5 bases, with 12 bases lying between them. The CDR3 loop spans 15 amino acids. The DNA of the CDR3 is TGTGCCAGCAGCTTACCCCCTCTAAGAACCGGGGAGCTGTTTTTT. It is translated as CASSLPPLRTGELFF.

The V gene is TRBV30, the J gene TRBJ1-2, with D uncertain. Trimming stripped 3 bases from V and 4 bases from J, with 12 bases between. Germline-derived CDR1 and CDR2 are GTSNPN and SVGIG (reference sequence). This CDR3 has 13 residues. In DNA form, the CDR3 reads TGTGCCTGGAGGGAGGCTGCCGGCTATGGCTACACCTTC. Amino acid sequence: CAWREAAGYGYTF. Full variable domain (missing parts from reference TRBV30 and TRBJ1-2): SQTIHQWPATLVQPVGSPLSLECTVEGTSNPNLYWYRQAAGRGLQLLFYSVGIGQISSEVPQNLSASRPQDRQFILSSKKLLLSDSGFYLCAWREAAGYGYTFGSGTRLTVV.

This clone was observed a single time. CDR3 sequence (DNA): TGTGCCAGCAGTTACGGGGAGCGGGTCGGGGGCTACACCTTC. Translating it yields CASSYGERVGGYTF. This rearrangement joins TRBV6-5 to TRBJ1-2; D not certain. The V gene's germline CDR1 is MNHEY and CDR2 SVGAGI. This CDR3 is built from 14 residues. Trimming pared 2 bases from V and 8 bases from J, leaving 15 bases between.

This rearrangement joins TRBV7-2 to TRBJ1-1, with 8 bases lining up with TRBD1. Trimming removed 5 bases from V and 1 base from J; junction bases left unmatched: 12. CDR1 and CDR2 from the germline V gene are SGHTA and FQGNSA. CDR3 size: 17 residues. The CDR3 reads CASSPFSDRAGNTEAFF. The CDR3 nucleotides are TGTGCCAGCAGCCCATTCTCGGACAGGGCCGGGAACACTGAAGCTTTCTTT. Based on the CDR3 plus reference TRBV7-2 and TRBJ1-1, the full variable domain is GAGVSQSPSNKVTEKGKDVELRCDPISGHTALYWYRQSLGQGLEFLIYFQGNSAPDKSGLPSDRFSAERTGGSVSTLTIQRTQQEDSAVYLCASSPFSDRAGNTEAFFGQGTRLTVV.

The genes are TRBV19 and TRBJ1-1, with 8 positions matching TRBD1. There are 16 residues in the CDR3. Germline V gene lookup returns CDR1 LNHDA and CDR2 SQIVND (reference sequence). Trimming cost V 5 bases and J 7 bases; bases outside gene matches: 15. The CDR3 sequence: CASSQPSDRATYEAFF. The CDR3 nucleotides are TGTGCCAGTAGTCAACCCTCGGACAGGGCGACCTATGAAGCTTTCTTT.

The V and J genes are TRBV7-2 and TRBJ1-4; no clear D gene. V gave up 1 base and J gave up 0 bases, with 3 bases separating them. The CDR3 sequence is 14 residues long. The germline CDR1 and CDR2 sequences are SGHTA and FQGNSA. The CDR3 spells CASSLVTTNEKLFF. For the CDR3, the DNA is TGTGCCAGCAGCTTAGTGACAACTAATGAAAAACTGTTTTTT.